This is a list of T cell receptor beta chains from one sample in a study of blood T cells in healthy people across ages. MiXCR, run by TCRdb on the 5' RACE reads, gives a single entry per CDR3 protein. The sample lists about 670,000 distinct CDR3 sequences, about 43% occurring once. Sequenced input: blood. All receptors derive from an elderly man in good health. CDR3s include the opening cysteine and the closing phenylalanine or tryptophan.

V gene	J gene	CDR3 protein
TRBV21-1	TRBJ1-1	CASSKERGRLGTEAFF
TRBV7-3	TRBJ2-1	CASSLTFSGRIEQFF
TRBV14	TRBJ1-2	CASSQGRTEESGYTF
TRBV10-3	TRBJ1-2	CAISESSTGDVYGYTF
TRBV7-8	TRBJ2-1	CASSLDEREYNEQFF
TRBV10-3	TRBJ2-7	CAISDVGAQRGEQYF
TRBV12-3/TRBV12-4	TRBJ2-6	CASSRAGTGANVLTF
TRBV19	TRBJ1-5	CASNPLGDQPQHF
TRBV4-1	TRBJ2-3	CASSSGGAGTDTQYF
TRBV7-9	TRBJ2-1	CASSSSADAYNEQFF
TRBV29-1	TRBJ2-5	CSVGKNQETQYF
TRBV15	TRBJ2-5	CATSREVTVASGTQYF
TRBV3-1	TRBJ2-1	CASSRQAPNEQFF
TRBV6-5	TRBJ2-3	CASRPDRGLNTDTQYF
TRBV29-1	TRBJ2-1	CSVRDRGTYNEQFF
TRBV7-8	-	CASSLEGQGGIQYF
TRBV29-1	TRBJ2-1	CSVERVEYNEQFF
TRBV6-2/TRBV6-3	TRBJ2-1	CASTRSGSHNEQFF
TRBV7-2	TRBJ2-1	CASSPEWGPNEQFF
TRBV28	TRBJ2-6	CATHFSGGSRGANVLTF
TRBV27	TRBJ2-7	CASSPGTSGRQSHEQYF
TRBV7-2	TRBJ2-7	CASSPNEGPFYEQYF
TRBV12-3/TRBV12-4	TRBJ1-2	CASTPQGAYGYTF